The present T cell receptor (beta chain) was sequenced within a study of graft-versus-host responses after intestinal transplantation (dated by TCRdb to about 2021). Study-wide context: The transplants that recipients got were multivisceral, liver-intestinal, or isolated intestinal. Every recipient was given anti-thymocyte globulin induction, then maintenance tacrolimus and steroids for approximately 3 years. Graft-versus-host and host-versus-graft alloreactive T cell clones were tracked in the graft, circulation and bone marrow after intestinal transplantation using bulk TCR-beta CDR3 sequencing. Alloreactive clones were identified by sequencing pre-transplant mixed lymphocyte reaction products and comparing them with unstimulated pre-transplant donor and recipient T cells. The cohort enrolled approximately 24 intestinal transplant recipients including one retransplant, and 3 patients lacking pretransplant specimens were excluded. A peak of at least 4% donor T cells among recipient peripheral blood mononuclear cells was the definition used for donor T cell macrochimerism. Instead of going to the commercial service, samples from a few later patients were sequenced in-house on an Illumina MiSeq and processed with MiXCR.

Blood samples were collected up to 4 times in the first month after transplant and then at least monthly when available. Reading from cysteine to phenylalanine, the CDR3 counts 13 amino acids. CDR3 DNA is the only sequence kept; it has 39 bases, read in frame from the first base. Trimming takes 8 bases off V and 2 bases off J; junction bases not matched to a gene: 0. CDR1 and CDR2 are drawn from the germline V gene: MNHNS, SASEGT. The sample holds one count of this clone. The antigen it binds to is not known. Within one base of it there is no much larger clone, and no base qualities were kept. Study-wide findings and limitations: The conclusions were limited by the relatively low number and heterogeneity of the intestinal transplant patients. High GvH to HvG T cell clonal ratios were observed in the allografts of patients with donor T cell macrochimerism. GvH clones were detected in recipient bone marrow, and some appeared earlier in ileal mucosa or blood, consistent with an intestinal mucosal origin. Early after transplant, peak levels of circulating GvH clones were associated with declines in HvG clones.

The library was prepared using the immunoSEQ multiplex PCR assay. Adaptive Biotechnologies carried out high-throughput TCR-beta CDR3 sequencing of genomic DNA for most patients. For the original study's pipeline: TCR sequencing data were retrieved from Adaptive's ImmunoSEQ software for 18 patients, whereas a few other patients were processed with MiXCR and VDJtools. CDR3 nucleotide sequences shared between donor and recipient were removed because their origin could not be assigned. At least 2-fold expansion over unstimulated cells and a minimum CFSE-low frequency of 0.002% (template counts) or 0.001% (read counts) were required for clones to be classified as alloreactive. Clones were considered mappable if detected in sequenced pre-transplant spleen, lymph node, or MLR CFSE-low populations of the donor or recipient. The cumulative frequency of alloreactive clones was calculated as a percentage of all sequences, weighted by copy number. The clones in this table, taken by TCRdb from immuneACCESS, are in-frame only. Not every clone is retained; where verified, under half of the shortfall comes from an unresolved V gene, and the cause of the rest is unknown. Clonal size and the V and J genes are those of that table, whereas D and trimming came from the DNA. This sample has more than 8,000 clones in its table, and just under 95% of those were observed once. Over 1.3% of the sample is held by the ten biggest clonotypes.

The sequences come from PBMCs, collected just over 30 days after intestinal transplant. This clonotype was sampled from a human patient who received an intestinal transplant, so some T cells may come from the graft donor. Rearrangement joined TRBV6-1 to TRBJ2-7, with 13 bases in between that match TRBD2. The CDR3 protein sequence reads: CASGLAGAYEQYF. The DNA sequence reads TGTGCCAGCGGACTAGCGGGGGCCTACGAGCAGTACTTC.